This passage covers 30 T cell receptor beta chains from one sample sequenced in a study of a mutant IDH1 vaccine in newly diagnosed glioma. This table comes from immunoSEQ multiplex PCR, and its TCRdb copy is limited to in-frame clones, with some not included. The sample lists roughly 70,000 clones, approximately 83% occurring once. The time point: baseline, week 1 (first vaccination visit). The sample's treatment: pre-vaccination baseline after standard-of-care therapy. Here the sequenced sample was PBMCs, taken from a glioma patient treated with radiotherapy, temozolomide or both. These receptors all come from a man aged 25 to 40 with glioma.

The chain couples TRBV18 to TRBJ1-3, with 7 bases aligning to TRBD1. The V gene's germline CDR1 is KGHSH and CDR2 LQKENI. V lost 3 bases, J lost 2 bases, and 7 bases stayed unmatched. The CDR3 is 16 amino acids. The CDR3 sequence is CASSPETGRAGNTIYF. The CDR3 DNA is TGTGCCAGCTCACCGGAGACAGGGAGGGCTGGAAACACCATATATTTT.

CDR3 region: CASSYSGGIGNSPLHF. CDR3 nucleotides: TGTGCCAGCAGTTACTCTGGGGGTATAGGGAATTCACCCCTCCACTTT. J is TRBJ1-6 and V is TRBV6-5; a weak D match, TRBD1 (5 bases). The ends were cut back, 0 bases at V and 7 bases at J, with 13 bases in the middle. Germline CDR1 is MNHEY and CDR2 is SVGAGI. The CDR3 extends over 16 amino acids.

V usage is TRBV5-3 and J usage is TRBJ1-5; 8 nucleotides line up with TRBD1. TRBV5-3 is an open reading frame, and its role is uncertain. CDR3 length equals 18 residues. The J segment lost 1 base and the V segment lost 1 base, leaving 10 bases of the junction unmatched. CDR3: CARSLKTGVKASNQPQHF. The CDR3, as DNA: TGTGCCAGAAGCTTGAAGACAGGGGTTAAGGCAAGCAATCAGCCCCAGCATTTT.

The chain combines TRBV2 with TRBJ1-5, with 7 positions matching TRBD1. CDR1 is SNHLY, CDR2 FYNNEI, per germline. Losses at the gene ends were 6 bases for V and 0 bases for J; bases not matched to a gene: 8. This CDR3 is 16 amino acids long. The CDR3 nucleotides are TGTGCCAGCAGCGGAGGGACAGTCCATAGCAATCAGCCCCAGCATTTT. Its translation is CASSGGTVHSNQPQHF.

The V and J genes are TRBV20-1 and TRBJ1-3; D is ambiguous. V was shortened by 5 bases and J by 2 bases, with 4 bases between the two germline ends. There are 11 residues in the CDR3. The germline gives CDR1 DFQATT, CDR2 SNEGSKA (reference sequence). CDR3 coding DNA: TGCAGTGCTCAAGCTGGAAACACCATATATTTT. As protein: CSAQAGNTIYF.

V gene TRBV28 combines with J gene TRBJ2-7, with 10 bases identical to TRBD2. This CDR3 spans 18 amino acids. Germline V gene data show CDR1 as MDHEN and CDR2 as SYDVKM. V lost 5 bases to trimming and J lost 5 bases; unmatched junction nucleotides: 18. This CDR3 is CASSPWILAGDLHDEQYF. The DNA for the CDR3 is TGTGCCAGCAGTCCCTGGATTCTAGCGGGGGACCTTCACGACGAGCAGTACTTC. The variable domain in full, completed from reference TRBV28 and TRBJ2-7, reads DVKVTQSSRYLVKRTGEKVFLECVQDMDHENMFWYRQDPGLGLRLIYFSYDVKMKEKGDIPEGYSVSREKKERFSLILESASTNQTSMYLCASSPWILAGDLHDEQYFGPGTRLTVT.

Comments on this clone: Within the sample, other DNA sequences also encode this same CDR3. The chain links TRBV7-8 to TRBJ1-4; 7 bases are shared with TRBD1. CDR3 length equals 14 residues. V lost 3 bases, J lost 8 bases, and 6 bases stayed unmatched. Germline CDR1 and CDR2: SGHVS and FQNEAQ. The CDR3 region has the DNA TGTGCCAGCAGCTTCGCAAGAGGGGGCGAAAAACTGTTTTTT. Its protein product is CASSFARGGEKLFF.

This chain connects TRBV2 to TRBJ1-1, with D hard to call. Trimming removed 7 bases at V and 0 bases at J, with 12 bases between. Germline assignment: CDR1 SNHLY and CDR2 FYNNEI. This CDR3 spans 14 amino acids. CDR3 DNA sequence: TGTGCCAGCAAAATGACGGCGGTGAACACTGAAGCTTTCTTT. Translated, it gives CASKMTAVNTEAFF.

The gene calls are TRBV5-1 and TRBJ2-3; 8 nucleotides align to TRBD2. Germline V gives CDR1 SGHRS, CDR2 YFSETQ. The CDR3 sequence is 17 residues long. V was clipped by 4 bases and J by 2 bases; unmatched bases: 12. DNA for the CDR3: TGCGCCAGCAGCACACTTACCCCACTAGCGGACACAGATACGCAGTATTTT. It translates to CASSTLTPLADTDTQYF. Variable domain in full (rest from reference TRBV5-1 and TRBJ2-3): KAGVTQTPRYLIKTRGQQVTLSCSPISGHRSVSWYQQTPGQGLQFLFEYFSETQRNKGNFPGRFSGRQFSNSRSEMNVSTLELGDSALYLCASSTLTPLADTDTQYFGPGTRLTVL.

The chain recombines TRBV9 with TRBJ2-2, with D unclear. Germline CDR1 reads SGDLS; CDR2 reads YYNGEE. This CDR3 has 16 residues. V was pared by 7 bases and J by 0 bases, with 16 bases between. The CDR3 bases are TGTGCCAGCGCTCTTCAGGCAGCCTCGAACACCGGGGAGCTGTTTTTT. Its protein product is CASALQAASNTGELFF.

This clone occurred once. The chain couples TRBV5-4 to TRBJ1-1; D may be TRBD1 (5 bases). Trimming took 2 bases from V and 2 from J, leaving 10 bases between them. Germline lookup yields CDR1 SGHNT and CDR2 YYREEE (reference sequence). The CDR3 has 14 residues. The CDR3 coding sequence is TGTGCCAGCAGCTTCGGGGGGTCTAACACTGAAGCTTTCTTT. Encoded protein: CASSFGGSNTEAFF. Based on the CDR3 plus reference TRBV5-4 and TRBJ1-1, the full variable domain is ETGVTQSPTHLIKTRGQQVTLRCSSQSGHNTVSWYQQALGQGPQFIFQYYREEENGRGNFPPRFSGLQFPNYSSELNVNALELDDSALYLCASSFGGSNTEAFFGQGTRLTVV.

The gene calls are TRBV5-5 and TRBJ1-4, with D unclear. This CDR3 comprises 13 residues. The V end was cut by 3 bases, the J end by 8 bases, with 11 bases between. From germline, CDR1 is SGHKS and CDR2 YYEKEE (reference sequence). In DNA form, the CDR3 reads TGTGCCAGCAGCTGGAGGGTACGCGAAAAACTGTTTTTT. This sequence encodes CASSWRVREKLFF.

This clone was seen a handful of times. The genes are TRBV6-1 and TRBJ2-7; 10 positions agree with TRBD2. Germline CDR1 MNHNS, CDR2 SASEGT. This CDR3 region has 15 residues. V lost 4 bases and J lost 7; bases outside the gene matches: 10. The CDR3 here is CASSGGSGGALEQYF. The CDR3 DNA reads TGTGCCAGCAGTGGGGGCAGCGGGGGGGCCTTGGAGCAGTACTTC.

The rearrangement joins TRBV19 to TRBJ2-6, with a tentative D call TRBD1 (6 bases). The V end lost 7 bases, the J end lost 4 bases, and 32 bases lay between the germline ends. Germline V gives CDR1 LNHDA, CDR2 SQIVND (reference sequence). CDR3 length equals 21 residues. CDR3 DNA sequence: TGTGCCAGTACCCTCTCCACTAAACACACAGGGTCCGGTTTCGGGGCCAACGTCCTGACTTTC. The encoded protein is CASTLSTKHTGSGFGANVLTF.

The chain joins TRBV5-1 to TRBJ2-4, with D perhaps matching TRBD1 (5 bases). Trimming took off 0 bases at V and 1 base at J, with 11 bases between the two ends. In germline, CDR1 is SGHRS, CDR2 YFSETQ. The CDR3 covers 16 residues. The CDR3: CASSLEGSYAKNIQYF. The DNA of the CDR3 is TGCGCCAGCAGCTTGGAGGGGTCATATGCCAAAAACATTCAGTACTTC.

This chain joins TRBV10-2 and TRBJ1-2, with D possibly matching TRBD1 (6 bases). Trimming cost V 8 bases and J 4 bases, with 17 bases left between them. This CDR3 has 14 amino acids. Germline values: CDR1 WSHSY, CDR2 SAAADI. For the CDR3, the DNA is TGCGCCAGCCGTCCGGACAGAGGCGGCTATGGCTACACCTTC. Protein product: CASRPDRGGYGYTF.

The chain recombines TRBV5-1 with TRBJ1-1; 7 bases map to TRBD1. CDR1 is SGHRS and CDR2 is YFSETQ in the germline V gene. V trimming: 4 bases; J trimming: 6 bases; junction bases outside the gene matches: 9. CDR3 size: 14 residues. The CDR3 DNA follows: TGCGCCAGCAGCCCAAACAGGGGATGGGCTGAAGCTTTCTTT. Its protein product is CASSPNRGWAEAFF.

This chain joins TRBV10-3 and TRBJ2-1; D is unresolved. The germline V gene has CDR1 ENHRY and CDR2 SYGVKD. V was shortened by 4 bases and J by 5 bases, with 15 bases between the two germline ends. CDR3 length: 15 residues. CDR3 DNA: TGTGCCATCAGTGCGTCCCAGACGGGCAACAATGAGCAGTTCTTC. Translation gives CAISASQTGNNEQFF.

This clone was found a few times. The V call is TRBV6-6, the J call TRBJ1-1; D call uncertain. This CDR3 contains 15 residues. The germline V gene encodes CDR1 MNHNY and CDR2 SVGAGI (reference sequence). Trimming removed 5 bases at V and 1 base at J, with 14 bases between. The CDR3 here is CASSPWNMGNTEAFF. CDR3 nucleotide sequence: TGTGCCAGCAGTCCCTGGAACATGGGGAACACTGAAGCTTTCTTT.

As regards this clone: An end of the junction does not agree with germline; a read error may underlie this. The chain carries TRBV6-1 and TRBJ1-1; TRBD1 is a possible D gene (5 bases). CDR1 is MNHNS, CDR2 SASEGT, per germline. CDR3 length: 16 residues. Here the CDR3 reads CAISGGVLYGNTEAFF. The CDR3 bases are TGTGCCATCAGTGGGGGGGTCCTTTATGGGAACACTGAAGCTTTCTTT.

The chain recombines TRBV28 with TRBJ1-3, with D tentatively TRBD1 (5 bases). This CDR3 contains 15 residues. CDR1 is MDHEN, CDR2 SYDVKM, per germline. Trimming left V 9 bases short and J 4 bases short, with 19 bases between. Here the CDR3 DNA reads TGTGCCAGTCGACAGCCCTTAGGCCGGGGAAACACCATATATTTT. It encodes CASRQPLGRGNTIYF.

The chain joins TRBV6-6 to TRBJ1-3; D ambiguous. CDR3 length: 16 amino acids. Trimming cost V 7 bases and J 0 bases, with 16 bases left between them. Germline-derived CDR1 and CDR2 are MNHNY and SVGAGI (reference sequence). CDR3 nucleotides: TGTGCCAGCACTATCATGAGGCAGAACTCTGGAAACACCATATATTTT. Its translation: CASTIMRQNSGNTIYF.

This chain joins TRBV7-8 and TRBJ2-1, with 9 bases lining up with TRBD2. The germline gives CDR1 SGHVS, CDR2 FQNEAQ. The CDR3 extends over 18 amino acids. V lost 5 bases, J lost 0 bases, and 11 bases stayed unmatched. The CDR3 sequence: CASSPRASGVTSYNEQFF. DNA for the CDR3: TGTGCCAGCAGCCCCCGGGCTAGCGGGGTGACCTCCTACAATGAGCAGTTCTTC.

The V gene is TRBV6-1, the J gene TRBJ1-2; TRBD1 matches at 9 bases. With 0 bases clipped from V and 8 bases from J, the junction kept 4 bases outside the gene matches. Looked up from germline, CDR1 is MNHNS and CDR2 is SASEGT. There are 14 residues in the CDR3. CDR3 amino acids: CASSEARDRVGYTF. CDR3 in DNA: TGTGCCAGCAGTGAAGCGCGGGACAGGGTGGGCTACACCTTC.

The J gene is TRBJ1-2, the V gene TRBV11-2; no clear D. CDR3 length: 13 residues. Deletions cut 5 bases from V and 3 bases from J, with 10 bases between. Germline lookup yields CDR1 SGHAT and CDR2 FQNNGV. The CDR3 reads CASSRISDYGYTF. CDR3 DNA sequence: TGTGCCAGCAGCCGGATTAGCGACTATGGCTACACCTTC. Based on the CDR3 plus reference TRBV11-2 and TRBJ1-2, the full variable domain is EAGVAQSPRYKIIEKRQSVAFWCNPISGHATLYWYQQILGQGPKLLIQFQNNGVVDDSQLPKDRFSAERLKGVDSTLKIQPAKLEDSAVYLCASSRISDYGYTFGSGTRLTVV.

The chain links TRBV6-1 to TRBJ1-2; 9 nucleotides agree with TRBD1. J was trimmed by 0 bases and V by 6 bases; bases with no gene match: 5. Germline lookup yields CDR1 MNHNS and CDR2 SASEGT. The CDR3 totals 15 residues. CDR3 residues: CASRADRGANYGYTF. Here the CDR3 DNA reads TGTGCCAGCAGAGCTGACAGGGGGGCTAACTATGGCTACACCTTC.

To note about this clone: This CDR3 is also generated by other DNA sequences in the sample. The J gene is TRBJ2-5, the V gene TRBV5-1; 9 bases are a match to TRBD1. V trimming: 1 base; J trimming: 2 bases; junction bases outside the gene matches: 3. The germline V gene encodes CDR1 SGHRS and CDR2 YFSETQ. The CDR3 totals 15 residues. CDR3 region: CASSLSGTGQETQYF. DNA of the CDR3: TGCGCCAGCAGCTTGTCCGGGACAGGGCAAGAGACCCAGTACTTC.

This chain connects TRBV6-1 to TRBJ1-5, with 8 bases identical to TRBD1. Trimming took 8 bases from V and 3 from J; bases not matched to a gene: 6. Germline values: CDR1 MNHNS, CDR2 SASEGT. The CDR3 runs 14 residues. The CDR3 DNA sequence: TGTGCCAGCCAGAAGACAGGGGACAATCAGCCCCAGCATTTT. Encoded protein: CASQKTGDNQPQHF.

This chain joins TRBV7-2 and TRBJ1-1, with a possible D match to TRBD1 (6 bases). The V end was cut by 1 base, the J end by 4 bases, with 22 bases between. Per the germline V gene, CDR1 is SGHTA and CDR2 is FQGNSA. The CDR3 totals 18 residues. As DNA, the CDR3 is TGTGCCAGCAGCTTAGTCGGGTTAAATGGGGGCCGGTTCACTGAAGCTTTCTTT. The encoded protein is CASSLVGLNGGRFTEAFF.

J is TRBJ1-3 and V is TRBV15; no firm D call. This CDR3 region has 15 residues. Germline CDR1 LNHNV, CDR2 YYDKDF (reference sequence). V was cut by 4 bases and J by 0 bases, with 10 bases left in between. The CDR3 nucleotides read TGTGCCACCAGCAAGAGCGGCAACTCTGGAAACACCATATATTTT. This translates into CATSKSGNSGNTIYF.